What follows are 9 T cell receptor beta chains derived from one specimen sequenced in a study of regulatory T cells in long-lasting Graves disease (dated by TCRdb to the early 2020s). Receptor libraries were prepared by multiplex PCR. The reads were generated on an Illumina HiSeq 4000. TCR beta libraries were built with iRepertoire HTBI primers and Arm-PCR amplification of CDR3 regions. Using fastp trimming at Q25 and MiXCR clonotype assembly, TCRdb reanalyzed the public sequencing data and kept in-frame beta chains. Under each unique CDR3 protein, matching rows form one entry showing the most common genes and DNA. For this sample the table gives roughly 500,000 distinct CDR3 sequences, of which less than 25% were detected only once. The ten largest clones take up 13% of the sample. The time point label corresponds to: persistent/refractory GD, antithyroid drugs over 5 years with positive TRAb. For both TCR sequencing and RNA sequencing, RNA was extracted from PBMCs in TRIzol.

This sample comprised peripheral blood mononuclear cells (PBMCs), obtained when the disease was refractory, from a patient treated with antithyroid drugs. The source is a female donor with Graves disease.

This clonotype was observed a handful of times. CDR3 sequence: CASSWDRVEQYF. In DNA form, the CDR3 reads TGTGCCAGCAGCTGGGACAGGGTCGAGCAGTACTTC. The genes are TRBV5-6 and TRBJ2-7, with TRBD1 matching 9 bases. CDR3 length: 12 residues. Germline values: CDR1 SGHDT, CDR2 YYEEEE. The V segment lost 3 bases and the J segment 6 bases; nucleotides outside the gene matches: 1.

The chain employs TRBV7-2 and TRBJ1-2; the match to TRBD1 covers 9 bases. CDR1 is SGHTA, CDR2 FQGNSA, per germline. V was clipped by 1 base and J by 7 bases; unmatched bases: 10. The CDR3 totals 16 residues. In DNA, the CDR3 is TGTGCCAGCAGCTTAGTGTACAGGGGGCATCGGGCTGGCTACACCTTC. As protein: CASSLVYRGHRAGYTF.

This clonotype has a count of ten or more. The gene calls are TRBV6-5 and TRBJ1-5; D remains unclear. This CDR3 comprises 15 residues. From germline, CDR1 is MNHEY and CDR2 SVGAGI. V was trimmed by 0 bases and J by 0 bases, leaving 6 bases between them. The CDR3 loop reads CASSYSSDSNQPQHF. CDR3 DNA: TGTGCCAGCAGTTACTCATCTGATAGCAATCAGCCCCAGCATTTT.

The DNA of the CDR3 is TGCGCCAGCAGCCAAGCGGGTCCGGGACGGCGAGGCTACACCTTC. Its protein product is CASSQAGPGRRGYTF. The V and J genes are TRBV4-3 and TRBJ1-2; maybe TRBD1 (5 bases). Germline V gene data show CDR1 as LGHNA and CDR2 as YSLEER. The CDR3 totals 15 residues. V was trimmed by 1 base and J by 8 bases, leaving 17 bases between them.

V is TRBV20-1 and J is TRBJ1-6, with D unclear. Trimming pared 3 bases from V and 0 bases from J, leaving 15 bases between. The CDR3 totals 17 residues. CDR1 and CDR2 from the germline V gene are DFQATT and SNEGSKA (reference sequence). CDR3 nucleotide sequence: TGCAGTGCTAGTCGTCCGGCGAAAAGCTCCTATAATTCACCCCTCCACTTT. Translated: CSASRPAKSSYNSPLHF.

This chain joins TRBV5-1 and TRBJ1-2; perhaps TRBD1 as D (6 bases). Germline CDR1 reads SGHRS; CDR2 reads YFSETQ. This CDR3 region has 14 residues. Between the trimmed V and J ends, which lost 4 bases and 2 bases, there was a span of 12 bases. CDR3 protein: CASSGGTLNYGYTF. The CDR3 bases are TGCGCCAGCAGCGGCGGGACACTCAACTATGGCTACACCTTC. Full variable domain (outside the CDR3, taken from reference TRBV5-1 and TRBJ1-2): KAGVTQTPRYLIKTRGQQVTLSCSPISGHRSVSWYQQTPGQGLQFLFEYFSETQRNKGNFPGRFSGRQFSNSRSEMNVSTLELGDSALYLCASSGGTLNYGYTFGSGTRLTVV.

This clonotype occurred many times. The chain is built from TRBV2 and TRBJ1-5; D remains unclear. The CDR3 runs 13 residues. CDR1 and CDR2 from the germline V gene are SNHLY and FYNNEI. V gave up 2 bases and J gave up 5 bases, with 7 bases separating them. CDR3 sequence reads: CASSEIEHQPQHF. The CDR3 DNA is TGTGCCAGCAGTGAAATAGAGCATCAGCCCCAGCATTTT. Drawing the rest from reference TRBV2 and TRBJ1-5, the complete variable domain is EPEVTQTPSHQVTQMGQEVILRCVPISNHLYFYWYRQILGQKVEFLVSFYNNEISEKSEIFDDQFSVERPDGSNFTLKIRSTKLEDSAMYFCASSEIEHQPQHFGDGTRLSIL.

This clonotype is a singleton in its sample. V usage is TRBV7-2 and J usage is TRBJ2-3, with no clear D. This CDR3 has 12 amino acids. V was shortened by 5 bases and J by 6 bases, with 9 bases between the two germline ends. CDR1 and CDR2 (germline): SGHTA, FQGNSA. The CDR3 DNA sequence: TGTGCCAGCAGCCGGCCCTTGGATACGCAGTATTTT. It codes for CASSRPLDTQYF.

This clonotype was observed a handful of times. The chain is built from TRBV9 and TRBJ2-5; D remains unclear. The germline V and J ends were trimmed by 4 bases and 1 base, with 14 bases remaining between them. The germline gives CDR1 SGDLS, CDR2 YYNGEE. This CDR3 is built from 15 residues. CDR3 sequence: CASSTGRAFQETQYF. The CDR3 DNA reads as TGTGCCAGCAGCACCGGCAGAGCCTTCCAAGAGACCCAGTACTTC.